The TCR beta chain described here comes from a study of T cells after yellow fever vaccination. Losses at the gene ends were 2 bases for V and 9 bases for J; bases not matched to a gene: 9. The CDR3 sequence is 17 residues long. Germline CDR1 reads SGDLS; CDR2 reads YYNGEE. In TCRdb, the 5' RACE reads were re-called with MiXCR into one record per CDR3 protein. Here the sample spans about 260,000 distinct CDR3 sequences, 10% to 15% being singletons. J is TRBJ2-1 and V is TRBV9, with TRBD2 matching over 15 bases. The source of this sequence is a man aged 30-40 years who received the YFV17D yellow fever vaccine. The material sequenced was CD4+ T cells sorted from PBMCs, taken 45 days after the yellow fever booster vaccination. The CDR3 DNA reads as TGTGCCAGCAGCGTCTCCTTCTCGGGACTAGCGGGAGGTGAGCAGTTCTTC. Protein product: CASSVSFSGLAGGEQFF.